The rows below give T cell receptor beta chains drawn from one sample of a study of identical twins. TCRdb called the 5' RACE reads again in MiXCR, with one record for every CDR3 protein. This table holds 700,000 or so distinct CDR3 sequences, 8.6% found once. This same sample was also part of a study on yellow fever vaccine responses in identical twins.

The sequenced sample consisted of PBMCs. These receptors were collected from a woman between 18 and 30 years old in good health. The CDR3 runs from the conserved cysteine through the conserved F or W. The D gene is left open where the match is weak. Not every row has a clone size; where given, it reads once, few, many or a size class.

J	D	V	size	DNA	CDR3
TRBJ2-3	-	TRBV7-9	few	TGTGCCAGCAGCTTAGCGGGCTGGGGGGATACGCAGTATTTT	CASSLAGWGDTQYF
TRBJ2-3	-	TRBV2	few	TGTGCCAGCAGTGACCGGCGTGGCACAGATACGCAGTATTTT	CASSDRRGTDTQYF
TRBJ1-2	TRBD1	TRBV6-5	few	TGTGCCAGCAGTTATCGACAGGGCGCGGCAGGCTACACCTTC	CASSYRQGAAGYTF
TRBJ2-7	TRBD1	TRBV6-1	-	TGTGCCAGCATGACAGGGAAAGGCTACGAGCAGTACTTC	CASMTGKGYEQYF
TRBJ2-7	TRBD2	TRBV4-1	few	TGCGCCAGCAGCCAAGATCCGAGTAGCGGGTTCTACGAGCAGTACTTC	CASSQDPSSGFYEQYF
TRBJ2-1	-	TRBV6-6	-	TGTGCCAGCAGTTGGGCAGGGGCCAATGAGCAGTTCTTC	CASSWAGANEQFF
TRBJ2-2	-	TRBV6-1	few	TGTGCCAGCTGTCGGATTTCCAACACCGGGGAGCTGTTTTTT	CASCRISNTGELFF
TRBJ2-7	-	TRBV7-2	many	TGTGCCAGCAGCTTAAGCAGGAACATCCACGAGCAGTACTTC	CASSLSRNIHEQYF
TRBJ1-2	-	TRBV27	few	TGTGCCAGCAGCAGAATAAAGTCGGCAGTCTATGGCTACACCTTC	CASSRIKSAVYGYTF
TRBJ2-3	TRBD2	TRBV7-8	many	TGTGCCAGCAGCTTACTAGCGGGGGACACAGATACGCAGTATTTT	CASSLLAGDTDTQYF
TRBJ2-1	-	TRBV20-1	few	TGCAGTGCTAGAGATGAGATTACAAATGAGCAGTTCTTC	CSARDEITNEQFF
TRBJ2-1	-	TRBV7-9	many	TGTGCCAGCAGCGAAGTGGACAGATCCAATGAGCAGTTCTTC	CASSEVDRSNEQFF
TRBJ2-7	-	TRBV3-1	many	TGTGCCAGCAGCCGTTTTGCAGGGGACGTAAACGAGCAGTACTTC	CASSRFAGDVNEQYF
TRBJ2-7	TRBD2	TRBV14	-	TGTGCCAGCAGCCAAGACATAATCGGGACTAGCGGTCTGACTGAAACTATCCCCCGCGGCGAGCAGTACTTC	CASSQDIIGTSGLTETIPRGEQYF
TRBJ2-1	TRBD2	TRBV24-1	-	TGTGCCACCAGTGATCCCCGGGGGGGGACCTACAATGAGCAGTTCTTC	CATSDPRGGTYNEQFF
TRBJ2-6	-	TRBV12-3/TRBV12-4	-	TGTGCCAGCAGTTTATGGGCGGGGTCTGGGGCCAACGTCCTGACTTTC	CASSLWAGSGANVLTF
TRBJ2-5	-	TRBV4-1	-	TGCGCCAGCAGCCAAGTTCGCCTCGGATCGGAGACCCAGTACTTC	CASSQVRLGSETQYF
TRBJ2-5	TRBD1	TRBV5-1	-	TGCGCCAGCAGCTACCGGGACAGTAAAGAGACCCAGTACTTC	CASSYRDSKETQYF
TRBJ2-1	-	TRBV10-3	-	TGTGCCATCAGTGAGTCGAGAAAACTAATCAGTCTCTCTGATGAGCAGTTCTTC	CAISESRKLISLSDEQFF
TRBJ2-1	-	TRBV6-1	many	TGTGCCAGCAGCCGACGGCCCCAGAATGAGCAGTTCTTC	CASSRRPQNEQFF
TRBJ2-1	-	TRBV5-1	many	TGCGCCAGCAGCTTGGGACTAGTCTATGAGCAGTTCTTC	CASSLGLVYEQFF
TRBJ2-7	TRBD2	TRBV4-3	many	TGCGCCAGCAGCCAAGATTTAACTAGCGGGGAACTTAGCTACGAGCAGTACTTC	CASSQDLTSGELSYEQYF
TRBJ1-1	-	TRBV20-1	-	TGCAGTGCTAGAGTACAGGGCACTGAAGCTTTCTTT	CSARVQGTEAFF
TRBJ1-2	TRBD1	TRBV27	-	TGTGCCAGCAGTCCCGGGACAGGGGGAAGTGTCTATGGCTACACCTTC	CASSPGTGGSVYGYTF
TRBJ2-5	TRBD2	TRBV4-3	many	TGCGCCAGCAGCCAAGAGGGACTAGCGGGAGGGCCCCTCCCAGAGACCCAGTACTTC	CASSQEGLAGGPLPETQYF
TRBJ2-1	TRBD2	TRBV18	many	TGTGCCAGCTCACGACTAGCGGGAGTGGCTTTTGACAATGAGCAGTTCTTC	CASSRLAGVAFDNEQFF
TRBJ2-5	-	TRBV3-1	many	TGTGCCAGCAGCCAAGCAGGGACCCAGTACTTC	CASSQAGTQYF
TRBJ1-3	-	TRBV20-1	few	TGCAGTGCACCCATCGGGTCGGTGGGAAACACCATATATTTT	CSAPIGSVGNTIYF
TRBJ2-7	TRBD2	TRBV11-2	many	TGTGCCAGCAGCTTCGATAGCGGGAGAGAGCAGTACTTC	CASSFDSGREQYF
TRBJ2-4	-	TRBV12-3/TRBV12-4	many	TGTGCCAGCAGTTTTACAGGACTAGCCAAAAACATTCAGTACTTC	CASSFTGLAKNIQYF
TRBJ2-3	-	TRBV4-3	-	TGCGCCAGCAGCCAAGTTGGCGATAATACGCAGTATTTT	CASSQVGDNTQYF
TRBJ2-7	TRBD1	TRBV7-2	many	TGTGCCAGCAGCCCAGGGGGACAGGTCGAGCAGTACTTC	CASSPGGQVEQYF
TRBJ2-1	TRBD2	TRBV27	few	TGTGCCAGCAGTCCCGGGGGACTAGCGGGGGGGTACAATGAGCAGTTCTTC	CASSPGGLAGGYNEQFF
TRBJ2-3	TRBD2	TRBV2	-	TGTGCCAGCAGCTCTGTCGCGGGGGGAAACACAGATACGCAGTATTTT	CASSSVAGGNTDTQYF
TRBJ2-5	TRBD2	TRBV20-1	-	TGCAGTGCTAGAGATGTGGGAGCTAGCGGGATTTTAGAAGAGACCCAGTACTTC	CSARDVGASGILEETQYF
TRBJ2-1	TRBD1	TRBV20-1	few	TGCAGTGTACCAGGGGTGAGCGGGACAGGGCCTCTGGGTGAGCAGTTCTTC	CSVPGVSGTGPLGEQFF
TRBJ2-7	TRBD1	TRBV18	-	TGTGCCAGCTCACCCACACAGGGGAACGAGCAGTACTTC	CASSPTQGNEQYF
TRBJ2-7	TRBD1	TRBV10-3	few	TGTGCCTCCCATCAGGGGGCTTCAACCTACGAGCAGTACTTC	CASHQGASTYEQYF
TRBJ2-1	TRBD2	TRBV20-1	few	TGCAGTGCTAGATCCGTAGCGGGAGGGCCCAATGAGCAGTTCTTC	CSARSVAGGPNEQFF
TRBJ2-7	-	TRBV6-5	few	TGTGCCAGCAGTTCCCCACAGGAAAGCTCCTACGAGCAGTACTTC	CASSSPQESSYEQYF
TRBJ2-7	TRBD2	TRBV11-2	few	TGTGCCAGCAGCTTAGATCTAGCGGGGATCTACGAGCAGTACTTC	CASSLDLAGIYEQYF
TRBJ2-5	-	TRBV20-1	few	TGCAGTGCTAACCAGGCGGCCGGGACCCAGTACTTC	CSANQAAGTQYF
TRBJ1-1	-	TRBV5-1	-	TGCGCCAGCAGCTCGAGGGCTCCCGGCACGAACACTGAAGCTTTCTTT	CASSSRAPGTNTEAFF
TRBJ2-1	TRBD1	TRBV4-2	few	TGTGCCAGCAGCCAAGTGACAGGGGGAGGGGGTTACAATGAGCAGTTCTTC	CASSQVTGGGGYNEQFF
TRBJ1-1	-	TRBV27	-	TGTGCCAGCATAAGCTGGGTGGGTGAAGCTTTCTTT	CASISWVGEAFF
TRBJ2-7	-	TRBV27	-	TGTGCCAGCAGTTTAGAGAGGGGGACGGGGGAGCAGTACTTC	CASSLERGTGEQYF
TRBJ1-2	-	TRBV7-6	-	TGTGCCAGCAGCCCTGGGAGGGAAGACTATGGCTACACCTTC	CASSPGREDYGYTF
TRBJ2-7	TRBD1	TRBV5-1	many	TGCGCCAGCAGCCCCTTCCGGGACAGGGGATGGGACGAGCAGTACTTC	CASSPFRDRGWDEQYF
TRBJ2-1	TRBD2	TRBV28	few	TGTGCCAGCCTTTCACTAGCGGGGGTCACCTACAATGAGCAGTTCTTC	CASLSLAGVTYNEQFF
TRBJ1-6	-	TRBV21-1	few	TGTGCCAGCAGCAACGATAAGGAAGGCCCGAGCTCCTATAATTCACCCCTCCACTTT	CASSNDKEGPSSYNSPLHF
TRBJ2-1	-	TRBV29-1	many	TGCAGCGTTGGACAGCCGAACAATGAGCAGTTCTTC	CSVGQPNNEQFF
TRBJ2-7	TRBD2	TRBV7-2	few	TGTGCCAGCAGTGCTAGCGGGGGGGGGAACGAGCAGTACTTC	CASSASGGGNEQYF
TRBJ2-2	TRBD2	TRBV5-1	-	TGCGCCAGCAGCTTAACTAGCGACCGGGAGCTGTTTTTT	CASSLTSDRELFF
TRBJ2-3	-	TRBV9	few	TGTGCCAGCAGCGGGTTTAGCACAGATACGCAGTATTTT	CASSGFSTDTQYF
TRBJ2-2	TRBD2	TRBV18	-	TGTGCCAGCTCACCCCTACTAGCGGGCCCGAACACCGGGGAGCTGTTTTTT	CASSPLLAGPNTGELFF